This is a list of T cell receptor beta chains from one sample in a study of T-cell memory formation after mild COVID-19. Via MiXCR, TCRdb re-called the 5' RACE reads, giving one row per CDR3 protein. The sample holds fewer than 150,000 distinct CDR3 sequences, about 5.9% seen once. Sequences were obtained from PBMCs or a T cell subset sorted from them (not recorded which). These receptor sequences come from an adult woman who had mild COVID-19 (a few samples of this study predate the infection). Cell type and time point are not known. Both conserved end residues are part of each CDR3. D genes are given only for firm matches. Clone size is not always given. Where it is, it says once, few, many or a class for expanded clones.

D	size	V	J	DNA	CDR3
.	.	TRBV4-3	TRBJ2-3	TGCGCCAGCAGCCAAGATATTACTTCGAACGCAGATACGCAGTATTTT	CASSQDITSNADTQYF
TRBD2	many	TRBV7-3	TRBJ2-7	TGTGCCAGCAGCGCTACCGGGGGGGCCTACGAGCAGTACTTC	CASSATGGAYEQYF
.	.	TRBV5-5	TRBJ2-7	TGTGCCAGCAGTCCACAGGGATCGGAGGTGTACGAGCAGTACTTC	CASSPQGSEVYEQYF
TRBD1	few	TRBV20-1	TRBJ1-1	TGCAGTGCCCTTATGTTCGGGACAGGGGGCGTAGACACTGAAGCTTTCTTT	CSALMFGTGGVDTEAFF
.	.	TRBV5-1	TRBJ1-1	TGCGCCAGCAGCCCCCGGGACAACCGGCCCACTGAAGCTTTCTTT	CASSPRDNRPTEAFF
.	.	TRBV11-3	TRBJ2-1	TGTGCCAGCAGCAGACTAGTCAATGAGCAGTTCTTC	CASSRLVNEQFF
.	.	TRBV12-3/TRBV12-4	TRBJ2-6	TGTGCCAGCATTAAAAGCTCTGGGGCCAACGTCCTGACTTTC	CASIKSSGANVLTF
.	.	TRBV18	TRBJ1-3	TGTGCCAGCTCACCCCGACGGGGGGAAAGGTCTGGAAACACCATATATTTT	CASSPRRGERSGNTIYF
.	few	TRBV3-1	TRBJ2-3	TGTGCCAGCAGTCCCCTCGTACTTTCGCTCACAGATACGCAGTATTTT	CASSPLVLSLTDTQYF
TRBD2	.	TRBV5-1	TRBJ2-3	TGCGCCAGCTCCCCCGGGGGGAACGCAGATACGCAGTATTTT	CASSPGGNADTQYF
TRBD1	many	TRBV29-1	TRBJ2-2	TGCAGCGCTGCAACCGGGACAGGGGTTACCGGGGAGCTGTTTTTT	CSAATGTGVTGELFF
TRBD2	few	TRBV12-3/TRBV12-4	TRBJ2-2	TGTGCCAGCAGTCGCCGACCCCTAGCGGGGGGGCCGGGCGGGGAGCTGTTTTTT	CASSRRPLAGGPGGELFF
.	many	TRBV2	TRBJ2-1	TGTGCCAGCAGTGAAGACGGGTGGAATGAGCAGTTCTTC	CASSEDGWNEQFF
.	many	TRBV7-2	TRBJ1-1	TGTGCCAGCAGCCCCTTGGGGGGGGCAGGAGGCACTGAAGCTTTCTTT	CASSPLGGAGGTEAFF
TRBD2	.	TRBV2	TRBJ2-2	TGTGCCAGCAGACTAGCGGGAGGCCTGAGGACCGGGGAGCTGTTTTTT	CASRLAGGLRTGELFF
TRBD2	few	TRBV6-5	TRBJ2-1	TGTGCCAGCAGCAGGGGACTAGCGTCGTACAATGAGCAGTTCTTC	CASSRGLASYNEQFF
.	.	TRBV4-1	TRBJ2-7	TGCGCCAGCAGCCCGGACGTCCCGAAAGGGACCTACGAGCAGTACTTC	CASSPDVPKGTYEQYF
.	few	TRBV5-1	TRBJ2-7	TGCGCCAGCAGCTCTCTGGGACATCCCTACGAGCAGTACTTC	CASSSLGHPYEQYF
.	few	TRBV5-6	TRBJ2-1	TGTGCCAGCACTCGCCTGGGGTCCTACAATGAGCAGTTCTTC	CASTRLGSYNEQFF
.	few	TRBV4-3	TRBJ1-3	TGCGCCAGCAGCCAAGATCCACAGGGAGCCTCTGGAAACACCATATATTTT	CASSQDPQGASGNTIYF
TRBD1	.	TRBV4-1	TRBJ1-1	TGCGCCAGCAGCCCCTCAGGGGGGTTCACTGAAGCTTTCTTT	CASSPSGGFTEAFF
TRBD2	many	TRBV12-3/TRBV12-4	TRBJ2-5	TGTGCCAGCAGTCTCAGACTAGCGGGAATACAAGAGACCCAGTACTTC	CASSLRLAGIQETQYF
.	few	TRBV3-1	TRBJ2-1	TGTGCCAGCAGCTCCCGGGACCGCTTAAATGAGCAGTTCTTC	CASSSRDRLNEQFF
.	many	TRBV11-1	TRBJ2-1	TGTGCCAGCAGTCCCCCCGGGCTCGAGGGCGGGGATGAGCAGTTCTTC	CASSPPGLEGGDEQFF
.	few	TRBV7-9	TRBJ2-3	TGTGCCAGCAGAGGGACCGGGGCGCAGTATTTT	CASRGTGAQYF
.	.	TRBV3-1	TRBJ1-1	TGTGCCAGCAGCCAAGGCCGGGGAACTGAAGCTTTCTTT	CASSQGRGTEAFF
TRBD1	.	TRBV6-5	TRBJ1-5	TGTGCCAGCAGGGCGGGACAGGCGCTCAATCAGCCCCAGCATTTT	CASRAGQALNQPQHF
TRBD2	.	TRBV7-2	TRBJ2-3	TGTGCCAGCAGCTTAGCCGGGACTAGCGGTGGCACAGATACGCAGTATTTT	CASSLAGTSGGTDTQYF